The 2 T cell receptor beta chains listed next were all sequenced from one sample in a study of cytomegalovirus exposure and HLA in healthy donors. The PCR made use of 60 Vbeta and 13 Jbeta primers. Produced via immunoSEQ multiplex PCR; TCRdb's table is partial and in-frame only. The data contain around 120,000 clones, about 80% of them seen just once; the ten biggest clones take up approximately 8.8%. The specimen sequenced was PBMCs. These receptors were taken from a female donor in good health and CMV-seropositive.

V usage is TRBV27 and J usage is TRBJ1-1; weak D call: TRBD1 (5 bases). V was pared by 6 bases and J by 8 bases, with 16 bases between. There are 13 residues in the CDR3. Germline V gene sequence: CDR1 MNHEY, CDR2 SMNVEV (reference sequence). The CDR3 loop is CASRQRQPVEAFF. The CDR3 coding sequence is TGTGCCAGCAGACAAAGACAGCCTGTAGAAGCTTTCTTT.

The chain uses TRBV18 and TRBJ1-1; D uncertain. The CDR3 is 15 amino acids. Germline V gives CDR1 KGHSH, CDR2 LQKENI. V lost 2 bases to trimming and J lost 2 bases, with 12 bases between them. For the CDR3, the DNA is TGTGCCAGCTCACCAATCGATGGTAGTAACACTGAAGCTTTCTTT. Its translation: CASSPIDGSNTEAFF.